Each of the 7 T cell receptor beta chains below was sequenced from the same sample in a study of T cells of healthy individuals. TCRdb re-analysed the 5' RACE reads in MiXCR, keeping a single row per CDR3 protein. The sample records about 53,000 distinct CDR3 sequences, about 15% being singletons. The receptors here all came from a human donor in good health.

Ten or more counts support this clonotype. CDR3 DNA: TGTGCCAGCAGCCCTCCTAGCGGGGGCCTCACAGATACGCAGTATTTT. It encodes CASSPPSGGLTDTQYF. J is TRBJ2-3 and V is TRBV7-2; TRBD2 aligns across 10 bases. The CDR3 is 16 amino acids. J was trimmed by 2 bases and V by 5 bases; bases with no gene match: 7. Germline V gene sequence: CDR1 SGHTA, CDR2 FQGNSA.

This clonotype was recorded at least ten times. V usage is TRBV19 and J usage is TRBJ1-1; perhaps TRBD1 as D (5 bases). Trimming removed 10 bases at V and 1 base at J, with 19 bases between. Germline V gene sequence: CDR1 LNHDA, CDR2 SQIVND (reference sequence). The CDR3 is 15 residues long. Here the CDR3 reads CATRDGLDKNTEAFF. The CDR3 DNA reads TGTGCCACTCGGGACGGACTAGATAAGAACACTGAAGCTTTCTTT.

This clonotype was recorded a few times. The chain employs TRBV2 and TRBJ2-7; maybe TRBD1 (6 bases). The germline V gene encodes CDR1 SNHLY and CDR2 FYNNEI. The CDR3 covers 12 residues. V lost 6 bases and J lost 4, with 10 bases in between. CDR3 sequence reads: CASRQGGYEQYF. The CDR3 nucleotides read TGTGCCAGCAGACAGGGTGGGTACGAGCAGTACTTC.

J is TRBJ2-5 and V is TRBV9; D is ambiguous. The CDR3 spans 15 residues. V lost 0 bases and J 2 bases, leaving 11 bases between the germline ends. Germline V gene sequence: CDR1 SGDLS, CDR2 YYNGEE. Written as DNA, the CDR3 is TGTGCCAGCAGCGTAGCTCCATACTCTCAAGAGACCCAGTACTTC. Translation gives CASSVAPYSQETQYF.

In this sample, this clonotype turned up a few times. The chain joins TRBV28 to TRBJ2-6; D is unresolved. Germline CDR1 and CDR2: MDHEN and SYDVKM. There are 14 residues in the CDR3. Trimming stripped 5 bases from V and 0 bases from J, with 5 bases between. The CDR3: CASSRPSGANVLTF. CDR3 in DNA: TGTGCCAGCAGTCGACCCTCTGGGGCCAACGTCCTGACTTTC.

This clonotype was observed a handful of times. The chain recombines TRBV29-1 with TRBJ1-3; 8 nucleotides match TRBD1. There are 13 residues in the CDR3. The V gene end was trimmed by 7 bases and the J gene end by 0 bases; junction bases not matched to a gene: 2. Germline V gives CDR1 SQVTM, CDR2 ANQGSEA. This CDR3 is CSATGGSGNTIYF. The CDR3, as DNA: TGCAGCGCAACAGGGGGCTCTGGAAACACCATATATTTT.

Ten or more counts support this clonotype. V and J are TRBV4-1 and TRBJ2-5; D might be TRBD2 (6 bases). Trimming removed 6 bases at V and 4 bases at J, with 12 bases between. The CDR3 spans 13 residues. The germline V gene encodes CDR1 MGHRA and CDR2 YSYEKL. CDR3 residues: CASRRGHGETQYF. CDR3 in DNA: TGCGCCAGCAGGCGGGGCCACGGAGAGACCCAGTACTTC.